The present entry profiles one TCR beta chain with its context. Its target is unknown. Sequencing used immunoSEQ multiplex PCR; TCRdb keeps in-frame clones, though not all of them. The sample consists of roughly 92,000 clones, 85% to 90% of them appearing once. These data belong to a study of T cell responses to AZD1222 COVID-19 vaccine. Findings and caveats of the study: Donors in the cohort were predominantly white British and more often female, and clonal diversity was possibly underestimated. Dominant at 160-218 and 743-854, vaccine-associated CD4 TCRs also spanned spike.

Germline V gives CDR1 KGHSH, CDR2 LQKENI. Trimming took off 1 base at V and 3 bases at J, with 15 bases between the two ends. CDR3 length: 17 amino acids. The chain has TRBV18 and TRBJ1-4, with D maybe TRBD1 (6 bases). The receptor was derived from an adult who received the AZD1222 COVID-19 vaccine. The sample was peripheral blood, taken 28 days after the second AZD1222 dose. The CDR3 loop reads CASSPLAGVGPNEKLFF. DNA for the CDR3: TGTGCCAGCTCACCACTTGCAGGGGTCGGCCCTAATGAAAAACTGTTTTTT.